This TCR beta chain was sequenced for a study of blood T cell repertoires in COVID-19. The germline V gene encodes CDR1 SGHAT and CDR2 FQNNGV. This CDR3 has 15 amino acids. The V gene lost 8 bases and the J gene lost 4 bases, with 20 bases spanning the gap. In the authors' methods: How many nucleated cells were present was estimated from reference gene primer amplification. The assay was immunoSEQ multiplex PCR, and TCRdb's table has in-frame clones only and misses some. That table gives V, J and clone size, and the DNA gave D and trimming. The sample holds 360,000 or so clones; roughly 87% are singletons and the top ten take less than 5%.

Sequencing was done on a sample of peripheral blood. The TCR was taken from a woman between 55 and 75 years old with COVID-19, enrolled during active disease. J is TRBJ1-2 and V is TRBV11-2; D may be TRBD1 (6 bases). CDR3 residues: CASASGVQGLYGYTF. The CDR3 coding sequence is TGTGCCAGCGCTTCAGGGGTCCAGGGCCTCTATGGCTACACCTTC.